These 5 T cell receptor beta chains were all obtained from the same sample, sequenced in a study of T cell responses to AZD1222 COVID-19 vaccine (dated by TCRdb to the early 2020s). Explained via the paper, the time point label denotes: about 28 days (+/-7) after the second vaccine dose. Preparation of the library involved the immunoSEQ multiplex PCR assay. This is the immuneACCESS table as TCRdb keeps it, with only in-frame sequences that have V and J called. A part of the clones is gone; compared with another copy, unresolved V genes explain less than half, and the rest is unexplained. Present in this sample are roughly 150,000 clones, roughly 92% of which were seen just once. The top ten clonotypes cover roughly 1.3% of the sample. This sample comprised peripheral blood, obtained 28 days after the second AZD1222 dose. These TCRs come from an adult who received the AZD1222 COVID-19 vaccine.

The chain combines TRBV29-1 with TRBJ1-4; no definite D call. This CDR3 is built from 13 residues. Germline V lookup: CDR1 SQVTM, CDR2 ANQGSEA. Trimming took 3 bases from V and 1 from J, leaving 6 bases between them. DNA for the CDR3: TGCAGCGTTGATGGGCAAACTAATGAAAAACTGTTTTTT. Translating it yields CSVDGQTNEKLFF.

The genes are TRBV4-2 and TRBJ2-7; 13 bases match TRBD2. There are 16 residues in the CDR3. Unmatched junction bases numbered 5, after V lost 1 base and J lost 5 bases. Germline-derived CDR1 and CDR2 are LGHNA and YNFKEQ. CDR3 DNA sequence: TGTGCCAGCAGCCAAGGGGGACTAGCGGGGATCCACGAGCAGTACTTC. Its translation is CASSQGGLAGIHEQYF.

This clone is a singleton in its sample. The V call is TRBV15, the J call TRBJ1-5, with D tentatively TRBD1 (5 bases). The germline V gene encodes CDR1 LNHNV and CDR2 YYDKDF (reference sequence). V lost 0 bases, J lost 3 bases, and 21 bases lay in between. The CDR3 has 19 residues. In DNA form, the CDR3 reads TGTGCCACCAGCAGAGATATGGACGTTTGGGGGACTTTCAATCAGCCCCAGCATTTT. Amino acid sequence: CATSRDMDVWGTFNQPQHF. The variable domain in full, completed from reference TRBV15 and TRBJ1-5, reads DAMVIQNPRYQVTQFGKPVTLSCSQTLNHNVMYWYQQKSSQAPKLLFHYYDKDFNNEADTPDNFQSRRPNTSFCFLDIRSPGLGDTAMYLCATSRDMDVWGTFNQPQHFGDGTRLSIL.

The table lists this clone with a count of one. The V gene is TRBV6-2 or TRBV6-3, the J gene TRBJ1-1; D is unclear. V was cut by 2 bases and J by 10 bases, with 11 bases left in between. Germline CDR1 is MNHEY and CDR2 is SVGEGT. The CDR3 spans 12 residues. CDR3 region: CASSYNREGAFF. DNA for the CDR3: TGTGCCAGCAGTTACAACCGGGAAGGAGCTTTCTTT.

To note about this clone: This CDR3 is also generated by other DNA sequences in the sample. The chain uses TRBV27 and TRBJ1-1, with TRBD1 as a possible D gene (6 bases). This CDR3 has 14 amino acids. Trimming took off 6 bases at V and 0 bases at J, with 11 bases between the two ends. The germline V gene encodes CDR1 MNHEY and CDR2 SMNVEV (reference sequence). The CDR3 DNA sequence: TGTGCCAGCAGCCTCGGGGGCCTGAACACTGAAGCTTTCTTT. It is translated as CASSLGGLNTEAFF.